The T cell receptor beta chain described here comes from a study of cytomegalovirus exposure and HLA in healthy donors. As for the study in general: When 350 to 500 donors were genotyped, just over 80% of them were found to fall in the Caucasian-associated ancestry cluster.

The PCR ran on 60 Vbeta and 13 Jbeta primers. Generated by immunoSEQ multiplex PCR, the TCRdb table keeps only in-frame clones and is missing some. The data contain about 240,000 clones, 82% of them singletons. Study-level results: Cytomegalovirus association was listed for 170 or so TCR beta chains.

This clone occurred once. As yet, its antigen is unknown. The germline V and J ends were trimmed by 4 bases and 10 bases, with 15 bases remaining between them. This CDR3 has 14 amino acids. Germline-derived CDR1 and CDR2 are SGDLS and YYNGEE. Sample: PBMCs. The sequence derives from a woman in her forties in good health and CMV-seropositive. The V call is TRBV9, the J call TRBJ1-6, with D possibly TRBD1 on 6 matching bases. In DNA form, the CDR3 reads TGTGCCAGCAGCTCCGGAGCAGGGGACTCACCCCTCCACTTT. It translates to CASSSGAGDSPLHF. Together with reference TRBV9 and TRBJ1-6, the CDR3 gives the full variable domain: DSGVTQTPKHLITATGQRVTLRCSPRSGDLSVYWYQQSLDQGLQFLIQYYNGEERAKGNILERFSAQQFPDLHSELNLSSLELGDSALYFCASSSGAGDSPLHFGNGTRLTVT.